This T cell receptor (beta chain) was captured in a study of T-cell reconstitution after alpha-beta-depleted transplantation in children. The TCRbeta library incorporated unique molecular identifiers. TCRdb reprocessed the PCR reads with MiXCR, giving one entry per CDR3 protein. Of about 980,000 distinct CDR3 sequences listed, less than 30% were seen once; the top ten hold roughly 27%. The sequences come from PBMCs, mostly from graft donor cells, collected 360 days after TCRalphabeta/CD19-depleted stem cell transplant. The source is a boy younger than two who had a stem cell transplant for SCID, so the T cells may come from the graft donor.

The CDR3 DNA reads as TGCGCCAGCAGCTGGGGGACAGGGCTCGAGCAGTACTTC. Its protein is CASSWGTGLEQYF. This chain connects TRBV5-1 to TRBJ2-7; 9 bases fit TRBD1. Germline CDR1 reads SGHRS; CDR2 reads YFSETQ. The CDR3 totals 13 residues. V gave up 3 bases and J gave up 6 bases; unmatched junction bases: 4.